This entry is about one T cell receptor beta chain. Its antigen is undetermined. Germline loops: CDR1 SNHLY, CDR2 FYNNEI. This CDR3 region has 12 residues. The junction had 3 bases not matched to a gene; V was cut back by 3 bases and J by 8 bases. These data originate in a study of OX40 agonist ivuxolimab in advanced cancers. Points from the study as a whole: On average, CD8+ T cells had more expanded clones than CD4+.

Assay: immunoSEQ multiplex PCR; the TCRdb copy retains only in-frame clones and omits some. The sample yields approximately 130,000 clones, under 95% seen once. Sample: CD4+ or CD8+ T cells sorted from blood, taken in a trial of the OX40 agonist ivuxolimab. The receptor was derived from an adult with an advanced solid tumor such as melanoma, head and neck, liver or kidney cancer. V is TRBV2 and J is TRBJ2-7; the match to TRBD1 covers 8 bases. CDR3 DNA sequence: TGTGCCAGCAGTGAGGTCAGGGGGCAGCAGTACTTC. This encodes CASSEVRGQQYF.